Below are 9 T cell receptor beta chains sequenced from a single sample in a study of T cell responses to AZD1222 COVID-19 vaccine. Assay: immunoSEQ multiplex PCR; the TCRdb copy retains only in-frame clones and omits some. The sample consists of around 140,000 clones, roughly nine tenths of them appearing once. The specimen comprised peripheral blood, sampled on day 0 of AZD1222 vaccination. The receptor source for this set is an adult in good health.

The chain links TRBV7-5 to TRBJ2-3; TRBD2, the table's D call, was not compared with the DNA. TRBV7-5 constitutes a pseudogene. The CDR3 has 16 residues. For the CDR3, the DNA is TGTGTCAGAAGTTTGACAAGACTAGGCCAGGGAGATACGCAGTATTTT. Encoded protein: CVRSLTRLGQGDTQYF.

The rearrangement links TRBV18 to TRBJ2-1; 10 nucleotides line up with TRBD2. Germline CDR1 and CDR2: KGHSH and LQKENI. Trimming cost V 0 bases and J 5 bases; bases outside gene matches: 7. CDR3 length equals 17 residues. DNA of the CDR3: TGTGCCAGCTCACCACCTACCGGGACTAGCGCAAACAATGAGCAGTTCTTC. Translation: CASSPPTGTSANNEQFF. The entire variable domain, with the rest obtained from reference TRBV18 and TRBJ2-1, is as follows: NAGVMQNPRHLVRRRGQEARLRCSPMKGHSHVYWYRQLPEEGLKFMVYLQKENIIDESGMPKERFSAEFPKEGPSILRIQQVVRGDSAAYFCASSPPTGTSANNEQFFGPGTRLTVL.

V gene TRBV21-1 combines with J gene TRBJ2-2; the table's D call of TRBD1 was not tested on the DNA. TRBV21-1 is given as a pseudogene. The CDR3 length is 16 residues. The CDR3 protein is CASSKDWLSNTGELFF. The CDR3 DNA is TGTGCCAGCAGCAAAGATTGGCTCAGTAACACCGGGGAGCTGTTTTTT.

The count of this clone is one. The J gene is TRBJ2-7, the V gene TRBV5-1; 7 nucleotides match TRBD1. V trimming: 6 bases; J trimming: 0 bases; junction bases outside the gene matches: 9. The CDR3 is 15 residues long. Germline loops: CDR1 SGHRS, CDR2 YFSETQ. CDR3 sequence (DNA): TGCGCCAGCAACCCACAGGGGCCGAGCTCCTACGAGCAGTACTTC. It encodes CASNPQGPSSYEQYF.

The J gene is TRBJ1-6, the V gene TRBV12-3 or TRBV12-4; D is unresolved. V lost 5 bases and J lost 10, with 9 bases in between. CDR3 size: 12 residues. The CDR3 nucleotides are TGTGCCAGCAGTCCCCGTGGGTCACCCCTCCACTTT. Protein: CASSPRGSPLHF.

The DNA for the CDR3 is TGTGCCAGCAGTTCTGGGACTAGCGGGAGGATGAATGAGCAGTTCTTC. Translating it yields CASSSGTSGRMNEQFF. The V gene is TRBV6-5, the J gene TRBJ2-1; 15 nucleotides align to TRBD2. Unmatched junction bases numbered 5, after V lost 4 bases and J lost 7 bases. In germline, CDR1 is MNHEY, CDR2 SVGAGI. CDR3 length: 16 amino acids.

The CDR3: CASSISSSGANVLTF. The CDR3 nucleotides read TGTGCCAGTAGTATCTCGAGCTCTGGGGCCAACGTCCTGACTTTC. J is TRBJ2-6 and V is TRBV19, with D unresolved. Trimming shortened V by 3 bases and J by 0 bases, and 6 bases separated the two germline ends. Per germline, CDR1 LNHDA and CDR2 SQIVND (reference sequence). The CDR3 loop spans 15 amino acids.

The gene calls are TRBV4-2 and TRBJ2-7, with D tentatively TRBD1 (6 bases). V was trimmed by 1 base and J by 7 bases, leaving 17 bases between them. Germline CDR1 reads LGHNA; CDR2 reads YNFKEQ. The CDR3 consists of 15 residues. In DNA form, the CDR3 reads TGTGCCAGCAGCCAAGCAAGGACAGCCCGGGGAGAGCAGTACTTC. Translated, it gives CASSQARTARGEQYF.

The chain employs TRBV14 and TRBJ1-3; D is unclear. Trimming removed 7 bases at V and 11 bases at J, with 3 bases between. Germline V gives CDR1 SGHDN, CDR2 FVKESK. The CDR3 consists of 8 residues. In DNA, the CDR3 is TGTGCCAGCAATGCCATATATTTT. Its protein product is CASNAIYF.